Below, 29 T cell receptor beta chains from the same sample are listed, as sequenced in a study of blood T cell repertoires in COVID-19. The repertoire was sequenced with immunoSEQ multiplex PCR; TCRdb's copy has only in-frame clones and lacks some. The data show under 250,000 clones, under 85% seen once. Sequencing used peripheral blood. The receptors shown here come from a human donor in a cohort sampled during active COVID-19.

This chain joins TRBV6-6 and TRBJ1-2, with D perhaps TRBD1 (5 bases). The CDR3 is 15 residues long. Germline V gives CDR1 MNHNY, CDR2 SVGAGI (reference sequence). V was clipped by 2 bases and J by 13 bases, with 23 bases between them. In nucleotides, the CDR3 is TGTGCCAGCAGTTACCCCGGGTCAGGGAACTTTGAAGGCACCTTC. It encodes CASSYPGSGNFEGTF.

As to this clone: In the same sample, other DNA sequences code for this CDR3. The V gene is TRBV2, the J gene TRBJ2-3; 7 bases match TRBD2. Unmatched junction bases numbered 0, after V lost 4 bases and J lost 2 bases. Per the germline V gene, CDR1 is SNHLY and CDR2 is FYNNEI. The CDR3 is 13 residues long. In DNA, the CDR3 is TGTGCCAGCAGTGGGGACTACACAGATACGCAGTATTTT. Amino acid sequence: CASSGDYTDTQYF.

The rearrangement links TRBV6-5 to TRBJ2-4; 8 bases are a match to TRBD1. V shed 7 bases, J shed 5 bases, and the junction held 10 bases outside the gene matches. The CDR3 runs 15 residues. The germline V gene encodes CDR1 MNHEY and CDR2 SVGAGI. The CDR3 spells CASKAGTGFENIQYF. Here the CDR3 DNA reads TGTGCCAGCAAGGCCGGGACAGGATTTGAAAACATTCAGTACTTC.

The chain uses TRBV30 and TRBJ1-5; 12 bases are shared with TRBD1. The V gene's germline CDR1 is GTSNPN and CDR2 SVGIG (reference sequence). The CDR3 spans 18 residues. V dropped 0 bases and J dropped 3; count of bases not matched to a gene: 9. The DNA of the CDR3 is TGTGCCTGGAGTGTAAGGAGGGACAGGGGGCTAAACAATCAGCCCCAGCATTTT. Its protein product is CAWSVRRDRGLNNQPQHF.

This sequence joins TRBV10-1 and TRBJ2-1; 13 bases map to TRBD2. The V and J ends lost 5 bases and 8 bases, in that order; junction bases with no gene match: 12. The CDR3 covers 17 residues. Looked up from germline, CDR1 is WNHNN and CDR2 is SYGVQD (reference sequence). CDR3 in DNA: TGCGCCAGCAGTCCCGGGACTAGCGGGATACCGCCGGATGAGCAGTTCTTC. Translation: CASSPGTSGIPPDEQFF.

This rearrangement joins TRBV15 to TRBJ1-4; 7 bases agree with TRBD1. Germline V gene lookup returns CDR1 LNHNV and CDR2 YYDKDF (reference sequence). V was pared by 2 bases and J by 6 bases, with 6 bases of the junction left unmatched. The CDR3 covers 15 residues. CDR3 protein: CATSRYQTGDEKLFF. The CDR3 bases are TGTGCCACCAGCAGATACCAAACAGGGGATGAAAAACTGTTTTTT.

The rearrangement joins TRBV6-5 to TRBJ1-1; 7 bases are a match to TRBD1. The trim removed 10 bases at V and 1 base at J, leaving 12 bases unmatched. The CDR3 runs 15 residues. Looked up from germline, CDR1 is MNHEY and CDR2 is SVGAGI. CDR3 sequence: CATNPQGGGNTEAFF. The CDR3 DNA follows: TGTGCCACCAACCCCCAGGGGGGAGGGAACACTGAAGCTTTCTTT.

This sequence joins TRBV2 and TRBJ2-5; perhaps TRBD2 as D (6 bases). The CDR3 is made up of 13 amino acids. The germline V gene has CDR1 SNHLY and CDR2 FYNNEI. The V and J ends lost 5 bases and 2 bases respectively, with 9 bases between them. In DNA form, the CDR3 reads TGTGCCAGCAGTTTGACTAGGCAAGAGACCCAGTACTTC. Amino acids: CASSLTRQETQYF.

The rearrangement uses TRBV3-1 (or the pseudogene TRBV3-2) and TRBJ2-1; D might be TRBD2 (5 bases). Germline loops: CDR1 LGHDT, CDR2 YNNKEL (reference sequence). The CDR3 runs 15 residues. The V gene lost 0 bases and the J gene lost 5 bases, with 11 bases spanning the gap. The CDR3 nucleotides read TGTGCCAGCAGCCAAGATGCACTAGGCCACAATGAGCAGTTCTTC. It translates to CASSQDALGHNEQFF.

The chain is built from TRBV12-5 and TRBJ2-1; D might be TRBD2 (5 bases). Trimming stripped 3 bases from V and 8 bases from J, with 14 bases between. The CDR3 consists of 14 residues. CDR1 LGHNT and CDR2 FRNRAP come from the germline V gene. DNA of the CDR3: TGTGCTAGTGGTTTCCTGGGGTTGCGGGATGAGCAGTTCTTC. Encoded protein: CASGFLGLRDEQFF.

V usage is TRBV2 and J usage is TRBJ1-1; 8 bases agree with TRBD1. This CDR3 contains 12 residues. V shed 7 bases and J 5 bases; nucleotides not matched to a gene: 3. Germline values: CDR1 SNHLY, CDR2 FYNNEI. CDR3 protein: CASKDRATEAFF. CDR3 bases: TGTGCCAGCAAGGACAGGGCAACTGAAGCTTTCTTT.

In DNA form, the CDR3 reads TGTGCCAGCGAAATGGGGGACATAACTAACTATGGCTACACCTTC. This gives the protein CASEMGDITNYGYTF. This sequence joins TRBV13 and TRBJ1-2; the D gene is possibly TRBD1 (6 bases). The V and J ends lost 8 bases and 0 bases respectively, with 16 bases between them. This CDR3 contains 15 residues. Germline lookup yields CDR1 PRHDT and CDR2 FYEKMQ (reference sequence).

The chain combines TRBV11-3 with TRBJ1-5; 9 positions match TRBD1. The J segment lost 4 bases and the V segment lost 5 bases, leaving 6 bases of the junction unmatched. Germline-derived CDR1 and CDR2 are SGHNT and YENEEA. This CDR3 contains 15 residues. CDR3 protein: CASSETGTGNQPQHF. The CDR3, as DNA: TGTGCCAGCAGCGAAACCGGGACAGGGAATCAGCCCCAGCATTTT.

The CDR3 reads CASSPSGTGDYGYTF. The CDR3 DNA follows: TGTGCCAGCAGCCCTTCCGGGACAGGGGACTATGGCTACACCTTC. The chain uses TRBV7-8 and TRBJ1-2, with 10 bases matching TRBD1. The V segment lost 5 bases and the J segment 3 bases; nucleotides outside the gene matches: 6. Germline V gives CDR1 SGHVS, CDR2 FQNEAQ. The CDR3 extends over 15 amino acids.

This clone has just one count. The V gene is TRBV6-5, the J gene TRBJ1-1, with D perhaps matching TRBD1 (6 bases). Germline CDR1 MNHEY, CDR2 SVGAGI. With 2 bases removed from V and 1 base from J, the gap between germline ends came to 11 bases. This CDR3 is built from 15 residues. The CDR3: CASSYEQGRNTEAFF. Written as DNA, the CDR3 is TGTGCCAGCAGTTACGAACAGGGTCGGAACACTGAAGCTTTCTTT.

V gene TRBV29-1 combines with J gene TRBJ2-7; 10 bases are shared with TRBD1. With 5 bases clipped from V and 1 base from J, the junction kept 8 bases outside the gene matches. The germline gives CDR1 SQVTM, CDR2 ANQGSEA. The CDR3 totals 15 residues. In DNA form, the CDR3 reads TGCAGCGTTTTCCCCGGGACAGGGGTTTCCTACGAGCAGTACTTC. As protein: CSVFPGTGVSYEQYF.

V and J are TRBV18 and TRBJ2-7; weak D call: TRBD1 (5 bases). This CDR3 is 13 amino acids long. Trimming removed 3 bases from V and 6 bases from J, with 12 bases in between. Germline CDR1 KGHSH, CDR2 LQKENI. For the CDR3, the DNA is TGTGCCAGCTCACCCAGGGTCTCCAGCGAGCAGTACTTC. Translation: CASSPRVSSEQYF.

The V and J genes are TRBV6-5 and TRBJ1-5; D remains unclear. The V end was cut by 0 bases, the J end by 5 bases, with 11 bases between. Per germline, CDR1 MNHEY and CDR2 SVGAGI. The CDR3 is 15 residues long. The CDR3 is CASSYSSPSDQPQHF. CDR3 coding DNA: TGTGCCAGCAGTTACTCGAGCCCTTCCGATCAGCCCCAGCATTTT.

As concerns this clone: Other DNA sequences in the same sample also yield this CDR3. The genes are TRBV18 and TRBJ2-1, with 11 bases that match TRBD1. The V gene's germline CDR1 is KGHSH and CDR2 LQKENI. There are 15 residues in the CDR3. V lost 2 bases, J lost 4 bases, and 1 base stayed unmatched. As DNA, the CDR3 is TGTGCCAGCTCACCAGGGACAGGGGGGTACAATGAGCAGTTCTTC. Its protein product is CASSPGTGGYNEQFF. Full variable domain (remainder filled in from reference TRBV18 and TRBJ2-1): NAGVMQNPRHLVRRRGQEARLRCSPMKGHSHVYWYRQLPEEGLKFMVYLQKENIIDESGMPKERFSAEFPKEGPSILRIQQVVRGDSAAYFCASSPGTGGYNEQFFGPGTRLTVL.

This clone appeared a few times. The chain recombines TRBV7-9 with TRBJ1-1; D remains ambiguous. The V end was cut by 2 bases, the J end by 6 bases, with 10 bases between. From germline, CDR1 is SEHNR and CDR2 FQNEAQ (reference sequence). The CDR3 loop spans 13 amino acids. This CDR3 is CASSLRTRAEAFF. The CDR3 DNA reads TGTGCCAGCAGCTTAAGGACGCGGGCTGAAGCTTTCTTT.

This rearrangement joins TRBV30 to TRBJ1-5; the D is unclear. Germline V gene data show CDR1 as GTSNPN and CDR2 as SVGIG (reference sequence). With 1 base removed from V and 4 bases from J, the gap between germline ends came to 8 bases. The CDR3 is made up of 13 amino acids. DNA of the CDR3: TGTGCCTGGAGTGGGGGAGGGAATCAGCCCCAGCATTTT. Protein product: CAWSGGGNQPQHF.

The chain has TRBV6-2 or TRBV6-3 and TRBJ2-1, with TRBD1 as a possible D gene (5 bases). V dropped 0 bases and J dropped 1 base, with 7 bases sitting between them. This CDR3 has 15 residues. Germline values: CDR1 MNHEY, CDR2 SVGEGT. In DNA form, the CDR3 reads TGTGCCAGCAGTTACTCCCCAGGGTCCTACAATGAGCAGTTCTTC. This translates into CASSYSPGSYNEQFF.

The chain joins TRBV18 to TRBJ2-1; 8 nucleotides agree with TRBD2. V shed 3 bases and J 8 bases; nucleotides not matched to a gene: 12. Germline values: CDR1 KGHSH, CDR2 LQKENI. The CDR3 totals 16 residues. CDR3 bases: TGTGCCAGCTCACCCCCGGGACGGGGGGGTGGGGATGAGCAGTTCTTC. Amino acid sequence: CASSPPGRGGGDEQFF.

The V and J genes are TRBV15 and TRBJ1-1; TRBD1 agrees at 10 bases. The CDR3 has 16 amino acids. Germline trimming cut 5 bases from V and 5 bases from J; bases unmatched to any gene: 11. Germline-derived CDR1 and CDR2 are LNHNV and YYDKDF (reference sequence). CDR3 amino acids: CATSERQGARKTEAFF. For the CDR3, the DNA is TGTGCCACCAGCGAAAGACAGGGGGCGCGAAAAACTGAAGCTTTCTTT.

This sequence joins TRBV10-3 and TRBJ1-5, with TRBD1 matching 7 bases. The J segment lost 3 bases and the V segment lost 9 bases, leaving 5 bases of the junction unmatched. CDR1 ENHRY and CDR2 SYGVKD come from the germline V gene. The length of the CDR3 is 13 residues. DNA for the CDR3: TGTGCCATAAGACAGGGACACAATCAGCCCCAGCATTTT. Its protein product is CAIRQGHNQPQHF.

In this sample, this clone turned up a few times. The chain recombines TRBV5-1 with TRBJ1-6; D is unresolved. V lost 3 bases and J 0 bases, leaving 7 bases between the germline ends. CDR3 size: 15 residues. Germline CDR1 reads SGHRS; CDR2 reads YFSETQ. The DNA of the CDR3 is TGCGCCAGCAGCTCCACCAGCTCCTATAATTCACCCCTCCACTTT. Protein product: CASSSTSSYNSPLHF.

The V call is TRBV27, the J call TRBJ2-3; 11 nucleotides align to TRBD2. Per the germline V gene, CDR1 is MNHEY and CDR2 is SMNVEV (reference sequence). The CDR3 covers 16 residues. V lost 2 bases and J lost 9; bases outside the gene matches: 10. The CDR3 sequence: CASSLRTSGSVGTQYF. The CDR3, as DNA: TGTGCCAGCAGTTTAAGAACTAGCGGGAGCGTAGGGACGCAGTATTTT.

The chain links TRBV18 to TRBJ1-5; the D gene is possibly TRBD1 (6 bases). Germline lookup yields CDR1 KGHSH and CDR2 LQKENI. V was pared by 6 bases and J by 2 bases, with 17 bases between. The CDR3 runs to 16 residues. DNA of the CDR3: TGTGCCAGCTCGCTAAGGGGGGGGCAGGGCAATCAGCCCCAGCATTTT. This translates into CASSLRGGQGNQPQHF.

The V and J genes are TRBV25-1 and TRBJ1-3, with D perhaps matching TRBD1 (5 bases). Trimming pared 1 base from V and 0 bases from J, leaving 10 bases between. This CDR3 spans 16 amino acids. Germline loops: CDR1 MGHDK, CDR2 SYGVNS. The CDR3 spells CASSELPQVSGNTIYF. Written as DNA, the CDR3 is TGTGCCAGCAGTGAATTACCACAGGTCTCTGGAAACACCATATATTTT.